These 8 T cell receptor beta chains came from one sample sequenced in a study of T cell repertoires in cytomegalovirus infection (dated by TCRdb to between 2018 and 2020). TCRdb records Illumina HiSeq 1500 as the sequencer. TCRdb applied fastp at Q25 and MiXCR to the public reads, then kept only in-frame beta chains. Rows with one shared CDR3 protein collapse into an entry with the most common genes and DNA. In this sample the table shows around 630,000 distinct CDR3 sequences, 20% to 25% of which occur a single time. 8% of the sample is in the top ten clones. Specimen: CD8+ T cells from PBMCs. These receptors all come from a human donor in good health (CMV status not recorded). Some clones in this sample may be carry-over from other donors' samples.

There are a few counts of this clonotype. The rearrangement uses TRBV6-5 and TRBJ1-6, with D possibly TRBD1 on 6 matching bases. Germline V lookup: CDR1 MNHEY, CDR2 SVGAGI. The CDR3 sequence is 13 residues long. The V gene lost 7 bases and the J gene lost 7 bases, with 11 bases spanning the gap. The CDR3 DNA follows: TGTGCCAGCACCAAGGGGGGGAATTCACCCCTCCACTTT. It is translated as CASTKGGNSPLHF.

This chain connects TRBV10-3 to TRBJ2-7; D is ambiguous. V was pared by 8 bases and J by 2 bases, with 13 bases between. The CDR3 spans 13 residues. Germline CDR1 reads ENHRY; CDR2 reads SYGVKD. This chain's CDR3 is CAIRRDGTYEQYF. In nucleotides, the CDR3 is TGTGCCATCCGTCGAGACGGTACCTACGAGCAGTACTTC.

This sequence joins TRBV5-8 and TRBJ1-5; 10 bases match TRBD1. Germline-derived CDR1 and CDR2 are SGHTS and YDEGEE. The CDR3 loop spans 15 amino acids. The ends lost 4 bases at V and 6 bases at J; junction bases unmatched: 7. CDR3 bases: TGTGCCAGCAGCGACGGGACAGGGGCGGCTCAGCCCCAGCATTTT. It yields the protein CASSDGTGAAQPQHF.

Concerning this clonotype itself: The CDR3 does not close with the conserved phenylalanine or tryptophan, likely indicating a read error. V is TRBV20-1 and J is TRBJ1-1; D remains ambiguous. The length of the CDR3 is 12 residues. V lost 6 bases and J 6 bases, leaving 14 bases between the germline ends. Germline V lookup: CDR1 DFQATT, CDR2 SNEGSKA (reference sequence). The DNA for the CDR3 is TGCAGTGCAACCCCTCTAAGGGCTGAAGCTTTCTCT. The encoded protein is CSATPLRAEAFS.

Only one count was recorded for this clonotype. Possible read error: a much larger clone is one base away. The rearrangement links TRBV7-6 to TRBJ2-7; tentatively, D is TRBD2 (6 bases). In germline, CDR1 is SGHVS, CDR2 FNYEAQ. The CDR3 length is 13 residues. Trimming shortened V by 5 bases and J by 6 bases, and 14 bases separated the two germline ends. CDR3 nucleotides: TGTGCCAGCAGCCCTGGCGGGACGGGCGAGCAGTACGTC. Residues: CASSPGGTGEQYV.

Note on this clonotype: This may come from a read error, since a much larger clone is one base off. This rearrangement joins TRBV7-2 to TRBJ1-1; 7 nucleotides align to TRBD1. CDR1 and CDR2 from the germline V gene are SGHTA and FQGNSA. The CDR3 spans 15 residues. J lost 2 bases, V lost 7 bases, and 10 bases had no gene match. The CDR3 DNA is TGTGCCAGCAAAAGTAAGGGGGCGGGTAACACTGAAGCTTTCTTT. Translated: CASKSKGAGNTEAFF.

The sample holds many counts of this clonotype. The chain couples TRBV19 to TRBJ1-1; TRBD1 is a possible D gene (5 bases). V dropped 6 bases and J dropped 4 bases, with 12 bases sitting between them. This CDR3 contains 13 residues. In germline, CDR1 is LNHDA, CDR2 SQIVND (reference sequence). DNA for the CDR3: TGTGCCAGTAGGTCAGGGTCGGTCACTGAAGCTTTCTTT. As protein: CASRSGSVTEAFF. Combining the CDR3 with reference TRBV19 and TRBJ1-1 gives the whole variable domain DGGITQSPKYLFRKEGQNVTLSCEQNLNHDAMYWYRQDPGQGLRLIYYSQIVNDFQKGDIAEGYSVSREKKESFPLTVTSAQKNPTAFYLCASRSGSVTEAFFGQGTRLTVV.

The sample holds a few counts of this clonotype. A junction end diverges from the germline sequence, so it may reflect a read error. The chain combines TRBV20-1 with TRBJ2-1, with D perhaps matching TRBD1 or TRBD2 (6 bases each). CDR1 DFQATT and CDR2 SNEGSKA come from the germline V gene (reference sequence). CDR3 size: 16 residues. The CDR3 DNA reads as TGTAGTGCTAGAGATTTTCGGGGGCAGGCTAACAATGAGCAGTTCTTC. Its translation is CSARDFRGQANNEQFF.